This paragraph reports one TCR beta chain. As yet, its antigen is unknown. The sample is drawn from a study of beta chain features in type 1 diabetes. The CDR3 has 11 amino acids. The ends were cut back, 5 bases at V and 6 bases at J, with 8 bases in the middle. Germline V lookup: CDR1 SGHTA, CDR2 FQGNSA. The investigators reverse transcribed all of the isolated RNA, so they sequenced expressed TCRB transcripts. Here immunoSEQ multiplex PCR was the method, and the copy in TCRdb shows in-frame clones only, minus some. The sample has 550,000 to 850,000 clones, 10% to 15% seen once. Whole-study findings and limits: HLA effects on TCRB rearrangement stayed unresolved here. A moderate, significant TCRB CDR3 shortening appeared in type 1 diabetes across four CD4+ subsets.

This clonotype was obtained from a man in his late teens or twenties with type 1 diabetes. The chain recombines TRBV7-2 with TRBJ2-7; no definite D call. The sample comprised naive CD4+ T cells from blood. This chain's CDR3 is CASSRLSEQYF. CDR3 in DNA: TGTGCCAGCAGCCGCTTGTCCGAGCAGTACTTC.